This T cell receptor (beta chain) was sequenced in a study of cytomegalovirus exposure and HLA in healthy donors (dated by TCRdb to about 2017). The study in broad terms: According to an earlier analysis of 587 of the donors, roughly 180 million T cells yielded over 90 million unique TCR beta sequences and approximately 300 Gb of sequence data. Roughly 300 gigabases of sequencing data and 70 million to 100 million unique TCR sequences made up an early release that covered approximately 650 HLA-typed donors. The genetic ancestry cluster associated with self-reported Caucasian donors included roughly four fifths of the approximately 430 genotyped donors. The study was designed to test whether signatures of past pathogen exposure could be identified by cataloging public T cell receptors. The study used immunosequencing to profile the T cell repertoires of 666 subjects and linked those repertoires to cytomegalovirus serostatus. Along with the roughly 610-subject first cohort, a separate validation cohort of 120 different subjects was used. High-throughput TCR immunosequencing, statistical association of individual TCRs with disease status, and machine learning were combined to predict cytomegalovirus infection status. To study patterns of TCR occurrence, a later analysis re-analyzed previously published TCR beta repertoires from more than 550 donors and added high-resolution HLA genotyping. The later analysis used no new phenotypic data to find candidate immune exposures, relying instead on TCR beta sequences and their occurrence across donors. An earlier analysis of approximately 640 of the donors applied high-throughput TCR beta sequencing to assess whether each TCR beta V gene segment acted as functional or pseudogenic. Donor age, sex, ethnicity and CMV serostatus were compiled alongside the repertoire data. Genome-wide SNP genotypes for about 60% of the roughly 670 donors were used in a later genetic analysis, which treated that subset as a discovery cohort. All discovery cohort repertoires had been generated on a single sequencing platform. HLA typing covered class I and class II loci at four-digit resolution. Typing coverage differed by locus: A, B, C, DRB1 and DQB1 were typed in roughly 620-640 donors, DQA1 in 522, DPA1 in 600 to 610, and DPB1 in 472. Because of strong linkage in the cohort, five DR-DQ haplotypes were treated as single units for association and clustering. Among 300 to 450 genotyped donors of the cohort, an average of around 240,000 unique TCR beta nucleotide sequences were sequenced per donor, about a sixth of them non-productive. Overall study results and their limits: The authors suggested that the approach could potentially be generalized to other disease states and immunological phenotypes. When HLA alleles, especially DR and DQ, strongly co-occurred, attributing TCR associations to individual alleles was difficult. According to a later analysis, parvovirus B19, influenza, CMV and Epstein-Barr virus appeared linked to several top co-occurrence clusters. A further reported finding was that TCR beta sequences accurately predicted the HLA-A and HLA-B alleles for most subjects in the first cohort. In a later genetic analysis, a missense DCLRE1C variant was associated with V-gene and J-gene trimming of TCR beta chains, and the association was replicated in an independent cohort. In a later analysis, HLA-associated TCR beta chains were found to be more clonally expanded and to have lower generation probabilities than equally common non-associated chains. Because some donors lacked HLA typing at each locus, the association tests relied only on the typed subset. In both the original and validation cohorts, the classifier was reported to diagnose cytomegalovirus status with high specificity and sensitivity. Specific HLA alleles were associated with 15,000 to 20,000 TCR beta sequences at a false discovery rate of 0.05 in a later analysis. Some IMGT-functional V segments, including TRBV6-2 and TRBV6-3, could not be distinguished by the 87-base-pair reads and were therefore excluded. Only TCR beta chains were sequenced in this cohort, and the absence of alpha or paired-chain data limited detectable features. According to a later genetic analysis, donors in an Asian-associated ancestry cluster had fewer N-insertions in productive TCRs than the approximately 630-donor mean. Presence/absence analyses assumed roughly uniform sequencing depth across donors, an assumption that may not hold. In vitro tests confirmed that three of the cytomegalovirus-associated TCR beta chains recognize cytomegalovirus antigens. Most TCR sequences were observed very rarely across donors, whereas some public TCRs were present in many individuals. Correlated functional status among segregating V segments might be attributable to linkage disequilibrium, but an unknown experimental factor could not be ruled out. In the study, around 160 TCR beta chains were listed as associated with cytomegalovirus. According to a later analysis, most CMV-associated TCR beta chains appeared to be HLA-restricted, and the HLA associations seemed to be driven largely by CMV exposure. A later analysis found that TCR association rates varied across HLA loci, with DRB1 alleles showing the most associated TCRs and HLA-C alleles the fewest. Broadly in line with IMGT annotations, most TCR beta V segments showed up in productive rearrangements about 87% or about 30% of the time in an earlier analysis of under 700 of the donors. For the cohort, immune exposure information was limited to CMV serostatus. A cluster of highly shared sequence variants was judged likely to represent a technical artifact of the sequencing pipeline. The earlier analysis of about 600 of the donors excluded 15 to 20 rarely observed V segments, including chromosome 9 orphons, because counts were too low.

The cohort consisted of hundreds of healthy bone marrow donors. At the time of sampling, all cohort members were nominally healthy, though unrecorded immune exposures were likely present. The donor tested CMV seronegative, placing the donor among the 350 to 400 seronegative members of the cohort. Each donor provided a peripheral blood sample, and peripheral blood mononuclear cells were used for TCR beta sequencing. The Qiagen DNeasy Blood Extraction Kit was used to extract genomic DNA from the blood cell samples. Library preparation was by the immunoSEQ multiplex PCR assay. For the multiplex PCR, a mixture combining 60 forward primers for TCR Vbeta segments and 13 reverse primers for TCR Jbeta segments was used. The CDR3 region of rearranged TCR beta genes was amplified from genomic DNA with a multiplex PCR assay. Amplified TCR beta libraries were sequenced as 87-base-pair reads on the Illumina HiSeq System. Per the authors' processing: In a later analysis, tens of millions of unique TCR beta chains were counted across the 500 to 850 repertoires, and approximately 9.9 million of these chains were shared by at least two donors. A nearest-neighbor algorithm error-corrected the raw reads and collapsed the reads into unique sequences, merging closely related sequences to remove PCR and sequencing errors. V, D and J gene segments were assigned by aligning CDR3 sequences to IMGT reference sequences. Each retained sequence needed at least a six-nucleotide match to both a V gene segment and a J gene segment. A rearrangement counted as productive if the CDR3 had no stop codons and remained in frame with V and J, and every other rearrangement counted as non-productive. CDR3 was defined according to IMGT convention as the region running from the second conserved V-encoded cysteine to the conserved J-encoded phenylalanine. The earlier analysis of approximately 590 of the donors excluded any sequence lacking an unambiguous match to a single V gene segment. An earlier analysis of several hundred of the donors called V segments functional above 56.7% productive rearrangements and segregating when the between-donor standard deviation exceeded 5%. A statistical classification framework was developed to diagnose cytomegalovirus status using the catalog of TCR beta chain sequences. In a later analysis, TCR nucleotide sequences were compared against IMGT/GENE-DB human TR gene sequences so that V and J genes could be assigned. The TCRdist pipeline was used in a later analysis to assign CDR3 sequences and most-parsimonious VDJ recombination scenarios. In a later analysis, each TCR beta chain was defined by its CDR3 amino acid sequence together with its V-gene family, and reads lacking a unique V-gene family were excluded. A later analysis removed 550 to 700 highly shared, low-generation-probability nucleotide sequences to deal with suspected cross-contamination and a sequencing artifact. In a later analysis, a clonal expansion index was calculated for each public chain from normalized within-repertoire ranks of inferred template counts. In a later analysis, generation probabilities were computed using a VDJ recombination model fitted to out-of-frame rearrangements, and the results were checked against IGoR. In a later analysis, TCR-TCR, TCR-HLA and TCR-CMV co-occurrence was scored with hypergeometric tests, and a repertoire-size bias correction was applied to TCR pairs. In a later analysis, false discovery rates were estimated by permuting HLA or CMV assignments 20 times. In a later analysis, co-occurring TCRs were grouped using DBSCAN, and TCRdist sequence similarity was added for clustering within HLA-allele-positive subsets. Co-occurrence clustering excluded repertoires with fewer than 30,000 or more than 120,000 public chains, plus five with anomalous nucleotide sharing. TCRdb's version of the immuneACCESS table is confined to in-frame rearrangements and falls short of the full clone set. An unresolved V gene accounts for under half of the shortfall where checked; the remainder is of unknown origin. V, J and clone size are those of that table, while D and trimming were read from the DNA. The sample table contains approximately 110,000 clones; only one count was recorded for around 80% of them. Of the sample, 0.24% is held by the ten largest clones.

To note about this clone: The antigen this receptor binds is unknown. No clone much larger than this one lies a single base away; base qualities are absent.

The germline V gene encodes CDR1 SGHNT and CDR2 YYREEE (reference sequence). Cut back by 4 bases and 7 bases, the V and J ends lie 14 bases apart. The CDR3 runs 13 residues from the cysteine to the phenylalanine. Of the read, only the CDR3 DNA is kept; its 39 bases are in frame from base 1. The chain joins TRBV5-4 to TRBJ2-5; a weak D assignment points to TRBD2 (5 bases agree). The receptor was isolated from a man aged 50 to 60 in good health and CMV-seronegative. The sample comprised PBMCs. CDR3 reads: CASSPRDDRTQYF. DNA sequence: TGTGCCAGCAGCCCCCGGGATGATCGGACCCAGTACTTC.